Below, 15 T cell receptor beta chains from the same sample are listed, as sequenced in a study of T cell responses to AZD1222 COVID-19 vaccine. TCRdb's copy holds only in-frame clones and misses some; the assay was immunoSEQ multiplex PCR. The table has some 80,000 clones, roughly nine tenths seen once. The source was peripheral blood, collected on day 0 of AZD1222 vaccination. These receptors were obtained from an adult in good health.

The chain combines TRBV27 with TRBJ1-1; 7 nucleotides match TRBD1. J lost 1 base, V lost 2 bases, and 7 bases had no gene match. CDR3 length equals 16 residues. Per the germline V gene, CDR1 is MNHEY and CDR2 is SMNVEV (reference sequence). The CDR3 loop is CASSLRQGGPNTEAFF. In DNA form, the CDR3 reads TGTGCCAGCAGTTTACGTCAGGGGGGACCGAACACTGAAGCTTTCTTT.

J is TRBJ1-5 and V is TRBV6-5, with TRBD1 as a possible D gene (5 bases). Per germline, CDR1 MNHEY and CDR2 SVGAGI. The CDR3 is made up of 15 amino acids. The germline V and J ends were trimmed by 4 bases and 1 base, with 11 bases remaining between them. This chain's CDR3 is CASSWSGNSNQPQHF. The CDR3 DNA reads TGTGCCAGCAGTTGGTCAGGGAACAGCAATCAGCCCCAGCATTTT.

V gene TRBV6-5 combines with J gene TRBJ2-7; maybe TRBD2 (6 bases). Germline CDR1 MNHEY, CDR2 SVGAGI. The V and J ends lost 6 bases and 2 bases respectively, with 14 bases between them. This CDR3 is 14 amino acids long. The CDR3: CASRKWDSTYEQYF. The CDR3 region has the DNA TGTGCCAGCAGAAAATGGGACTCAACCTACGAGCAGTACTTC.

The V and J genes are TRBV6-5 and TRBJ2-2; D may match TRBD1 or TRBD2 (6 bases each). The CDR3 consists of 15 residues. Germline V CDR1 and CDR2: MNHEY, SVGAGI. Trimming removed 2 bases at V and 6 bases at J, with 13 bases between. Here the CDR3 reads CASSYGRGRAGELFF. In DNA form, the CDR3 reads TGTGCCAGCAGTTACGGCCGGGGGCGAGCCGGGGAGCTGTTTTTT.

The chain carries TRBV5-1 and TRBJ2-1; possibly TRBD1 for D (6 bases). Germline V CDR1 and CDR2: SGHRS, YFSETQ. Trimming pared 2 bases from V and 4 bases from J, leaving 10 bases between. This CDR3 comprises 14 residues. The CDR3 nucleotides are TGCGCCAGCAGCTTCCAGGGGCCGTACAATGAGCAGTTCTTC. Residues: CASSFQGPYNEQFF.

The rearrangement joins TRBV2 to TRBJ1-6; D is ambiguous. The germline CDR1 and CDR2 sequences are SNHLY and FYNNEI. V shed 3 bases and J shed 7 bases, with 16 bases lying between them. The CDR3 spans 16 residues. The CDR3 loop is CASSDSGGGENSPLHF. The CDR3, as DNA: TGTGCCAGCAGTGACTCGGGAGGCGGCGAGAATTCACCCCTCCACTTT. The whole variable domain, remainder taken from reference TRBV2 and TRBJ1-6, is EPEVTQTPSHQVTQMGQEVILRCVPISNHLYFYWYRQILGQKVEFLVSFYNNEISEKSEIFDDQFSVERPDGSNFTLKIRSTKLEDSAMYFCASSDSGGGENSPLHFGNGTRLTVT.

The chain has TRBV7-8 and TRBJ1-1; D perhaps matches TRBD1 (5 bases). The ends were cut back, 5 bases at V and 4 bases at J, with 11 bases in the middle. Per the germline V gene, CDR1 is SGHVS and CDR2 is FQNEAQ. The CDR3 is 13 residues long. The CDR3 region has the DNA TGTGCCAGCAGCGCCGCGGGGGTCACTGAAGCTTTCTTT. Its protein product is CASSAAGVTEAFF.

The chain links TRBV2 to TRBJ2-5, with D possibly being TRBD2 (5 bases). The V gene lost 4 bases and the J gene lost 7 bases, with 10 bases spanning the gap. Germline CDR1 and CDR2: SNHLY and FYNNEI. CDR3 size: 12 residues. CDR3 sequence: CASSGQAGTQYF. The CDR3 DNA reads as TGTGCCAGCAGTGGGCAGGCGGGGACCCAGTACTTC.

J is TRBJ1-1 and V is TRBV12-3 or TRBV12-4; D is ambiguous. The CDR3 is 12 residues long. The V end lost 6 bases, the J end lost 5 bases, and 10 bases lay between the germline ends. CDR3: CASSPGVTEAFF. In DNA, the CDR3 is TGTGCCAGCAGCCCTGGGGTAACTGAAGCTTTCTTT.

The CDR3 DNA is TGTGCCAGCTCCGGACAGGGGGCTGGGGTGGGCAATCAGCCCCAGCATTTT. This gives the protein CASSGQGAGVGNQPQHF. The chain has TRBV28 and TRBJ1-5, with 11 positions matching TRBD1. This CDR3 contains 17 residues. Germline values: CDR1 MDHEN, CDR2 SYDVKM. The junction had 11 bases not matched to a gene; V was cut back by 8 bases and J by 2 bases.

The chain employs TRBV28 and TRBJ1-1; the match to TRBD1 covers 11 bases. Germline V gives CDR1 MDHEN, CDR2 SYDVKM. This CDR3 is built from 16 residues. The J segment lost 1 base and the V segment lost 4 bases, leaving 5 bases of the junction unmatched. The CDR3, as DNA: TGTGCCAGCAGTTACTGGACAGGGGGCGCGAACACTGAAGCTTTCTTT. This encodes CASSYWTGGANTEAFF.

The rearrangement uses TRBV6-1 and TRBJ2-7; 7 bases map to TRBD2. The V segment lost 7 bases and the J segment 0 bases; nucleotides outside the gene matches: 12. This CDR3 comprises 16 residues. Germline CDR1 and CDR2: MNHNS and SASEGT. The CDR3 protein is CASIDPGTTNSYEQYF. The CDR3 DNA reads as TGTGCCAGCATTGACCCCGGGACTACTAACTCCTACGAGCAGTACTTC.

This chain links TRBV19 with TRBJ2-7, with D tentatively TRBD2 (7 bases). This CDR3 contains 15 residues. From germline, CDR1 is LNHDA and CDR2 SQIVND (reference sequence). With 7 bases removed from V and 3 bases from J, the gap between germline ends came to 19 bases. The CDR3 sequence: CASTRGRGRDYEQYF. The CDR3 DNA sequence: TGTGCCAGTACAAGGGGGAGAGGGAGGGACTACGAGCAGTACTTC. Looking up the rest from reference TRBV19 and TRBJ2-7 gives the full variable domain: DGGITQSPKYLFRKEGQNVTLSCEQNLNHDAMYWYRQDPGQGLRLIYYSQIVNDFQKGDIAEGYSVSREKKESFPLTVTSAQKNPTAFYLCASTRGRGRDYEQYFGPGTRLTVT.

The J gene is TRBJ2-1, the V gene TRBV15, with 7 bases matching TRBD1. The CDR3 spans 15 residues. Germline loops: CDR1 LNHNV, CDR2 YYDKDF (reference sequence). The J segment lost 6 bases and the V segment lost 3 bases, leaving 8 bases of the junction unmatched. CDR3 loop: CATSRDTGAVNEQFF. As DNA, the CDR3 is TGTGCCACCAGCAGGGACACAGGGGCGGTCAATGAGCAGTTCTTC.

This clone is a singleton in its sample. This chain connects TRBV7-9 to TRBJ2-5; D might be TRBD2 (6 bases). Per germline, CDR1 SEHNR and CDR2 FQNEAQ (reference sequence). CDR3 size: 16 residues. Trimming pared 4 bases from V and 2 bases from J, leaving 17 bases between. CDR3 nucleotide sequence: TGTGCCAGCAGCTCCCCTCTAGCGACGACTCAAGAGACCCAGTACTTC. This translates into CASSSPLATTQETQYF.